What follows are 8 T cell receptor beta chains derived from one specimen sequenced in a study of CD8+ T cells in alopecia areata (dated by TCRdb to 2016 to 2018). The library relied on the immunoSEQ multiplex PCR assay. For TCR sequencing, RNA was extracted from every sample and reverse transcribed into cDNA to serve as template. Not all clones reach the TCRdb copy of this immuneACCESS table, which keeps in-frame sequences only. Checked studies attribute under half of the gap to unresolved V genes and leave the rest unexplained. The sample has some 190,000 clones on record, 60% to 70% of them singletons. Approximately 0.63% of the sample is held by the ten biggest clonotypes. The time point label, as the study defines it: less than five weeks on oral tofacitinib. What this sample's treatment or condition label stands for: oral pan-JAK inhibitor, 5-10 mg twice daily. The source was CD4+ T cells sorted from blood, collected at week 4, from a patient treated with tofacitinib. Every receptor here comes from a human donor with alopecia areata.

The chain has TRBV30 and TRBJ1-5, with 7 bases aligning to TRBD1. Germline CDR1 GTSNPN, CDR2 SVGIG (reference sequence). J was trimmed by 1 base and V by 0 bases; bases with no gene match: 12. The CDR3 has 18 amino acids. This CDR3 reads CAWSVGLGGITSNQPQHF. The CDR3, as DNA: TGTGCCTGGAGTGTAGGATTAGGGGGCATAACGAGCAATCAGCCCCAGCATTTT. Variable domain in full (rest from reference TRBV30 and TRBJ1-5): SQTIHQWPATLVQPVGSPLSLECTVEGTSNPNLYWYRQAAGRGLQLLFYSVGIGQISSEVPQNLSASRPQDRQFILSSKKLLLSDSGFYLCAWSVGLGGITSNQPQHFGDGTRLSIL.

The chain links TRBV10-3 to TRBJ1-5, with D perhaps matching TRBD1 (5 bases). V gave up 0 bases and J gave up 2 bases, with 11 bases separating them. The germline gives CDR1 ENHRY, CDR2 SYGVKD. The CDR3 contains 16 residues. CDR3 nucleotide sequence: TGTGCCATCAGTGAGTCGAGAGACAGTGGCAATCAGCCCCAGCATTTT. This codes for CAISESRDSGNQPQHF.

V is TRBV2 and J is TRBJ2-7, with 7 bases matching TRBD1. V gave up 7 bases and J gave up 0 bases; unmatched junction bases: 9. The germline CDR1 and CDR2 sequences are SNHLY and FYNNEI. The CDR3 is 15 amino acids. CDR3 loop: CASTRGQSPSYEQYF. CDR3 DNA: TGTGCCAGCACCCGGGGACAGTCACCCTCCTACGAGCAGTACTTC.

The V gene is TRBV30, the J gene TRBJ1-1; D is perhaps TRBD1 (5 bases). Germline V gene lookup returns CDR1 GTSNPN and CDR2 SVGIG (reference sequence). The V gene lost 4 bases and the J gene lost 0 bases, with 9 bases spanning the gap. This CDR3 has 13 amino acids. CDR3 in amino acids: CAWNWGMNTEAFF. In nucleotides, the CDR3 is TGTGCCTGGAATTGGGGCATGAACACTGAAGCTTTCTTT.

CDR3: CASSGQSNTGELFF. CDR3 DNA sequence: TGTGCCAGCAGTGGGCAGTCCAACACCGGGGAGCTGTTTTTT. J is TRBJ2-2 and V is TRBV25-1, with no clear D. CDR1 and CDR2 (germline): MGHDK, SYGVNS. Trimming pared 4 bases from V and 2 bases from J, leaving 8 bases between. The CDR3 extends over 14 amino acids.

The CDR3 here is CSDTLDKNRYGYTF. The CDR3 DNA follows: TGCAGCGACACCCTGGACAAAAACAGATATGGCTACACCTTC. J is TRBJ1-2 and V is TRBV29-1; weak D call: TRBD1 (5 bases). V lost 7 bases and J 5 bases, leaving 20 bases between the germline ends. The CDR3 extends over 14 amino acids. In germline, CDR1 is SQVTM, CDR2 ANQGSEA.

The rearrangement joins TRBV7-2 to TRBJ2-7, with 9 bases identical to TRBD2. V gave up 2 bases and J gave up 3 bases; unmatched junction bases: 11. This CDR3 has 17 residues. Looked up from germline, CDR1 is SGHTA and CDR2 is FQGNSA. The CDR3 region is CASSLSSGGRAGYEQYF. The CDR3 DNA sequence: TGTGCCAGCAGCTTATCGTCCGGCGGGAGGGCCGGCTACGAGCAGTACTTC.

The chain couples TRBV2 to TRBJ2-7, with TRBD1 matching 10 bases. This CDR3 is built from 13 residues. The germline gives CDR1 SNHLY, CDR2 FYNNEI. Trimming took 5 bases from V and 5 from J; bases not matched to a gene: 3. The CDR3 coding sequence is TGTGCCAGCAGTCCCGGGACAGGGGACGAGCAGTACTTC. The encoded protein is CASSPGTGDEQYF.